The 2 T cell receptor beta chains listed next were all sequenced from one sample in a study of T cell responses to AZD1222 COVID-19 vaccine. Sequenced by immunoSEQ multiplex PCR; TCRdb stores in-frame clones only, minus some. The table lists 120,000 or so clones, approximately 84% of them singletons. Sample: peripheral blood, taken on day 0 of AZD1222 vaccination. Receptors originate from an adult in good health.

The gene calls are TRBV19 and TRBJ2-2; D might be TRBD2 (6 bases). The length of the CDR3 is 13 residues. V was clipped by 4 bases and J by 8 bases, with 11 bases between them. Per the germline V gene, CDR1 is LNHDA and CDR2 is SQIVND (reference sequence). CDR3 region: CASSNRERGELFF. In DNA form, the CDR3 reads TGTGCCAGTAGTAATCGGGAGAGGGGGGAGCTGTTTTTT.

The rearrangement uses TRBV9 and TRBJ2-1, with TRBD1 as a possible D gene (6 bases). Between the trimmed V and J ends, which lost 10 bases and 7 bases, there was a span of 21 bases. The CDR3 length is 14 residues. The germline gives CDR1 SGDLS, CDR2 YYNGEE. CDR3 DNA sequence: TGTGCCTCCTCAGGGGTGTTCGGTTGGAATGAGCAGTTCTTC. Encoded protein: CASSGVFGWNEQFF. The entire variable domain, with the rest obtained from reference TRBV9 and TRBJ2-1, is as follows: DSGVTQTPKHLITATGQRVTLRCSPRSGDLSVYWYQQSLDQGLQFLIQYYNGEERAKGNILERFSAQQFPDLHSELNLSSLELGDSALYFCASSGVFGWNEQFFGPGTRLTVL.